Presented here are 28 T cell receptor beta chains from one specimen sequenced in a study of tumor-infiltrating lymphocytes in localized non-small cell lung cancer. Method: immunoSEQ multiplex PCR; TCRdb's copy keeps in-frame clones and lacks some. The repertoire holds about 9,200 clones, with roughly 63% as singletons. Specimen: uninvolved lung tissue not adjacent to the tumor. These receptors came from a human donor with non-small cell lung cancer.

The chain couples TRBV7-9 to TRBJ1-6; D is unresolved. The length of the CDR3 is 16 residues. Trimming shortened V by 3 bases and J by 3 bases, and 12 bases separated the two germline ends. Germline loops: CDR1 SEHNR, CDR2 FQNEAQ (reference sequence). The DNA of the CDR3 is TGTGCCAGCAGCTTGGGCTCCGGGTTCTATAATTCACCCCTCCACTTT. This translates into CASSLGSGFYNSPLHF.

The chain combines TRBV7-9 with TRBJ2-1, with D tentatively TRBD2 (5 bases). From germline, CDR1 is SEHNR and CDR2 FQNEAQ (reference sequence). This CDR3 is 14 amino acids long. V was shortened by 1 base and J by 4 bases, with 8 bases between the two germline ends. The CDR3 spells CASSLGGSYNEQFF. CDR3 in DNA: TGTGCCAGCAGCTTAGGAGGGTCTTACAATGAGCAGTTCTTC.

CDR3: CASGGGLNTEAFF. CDR3 DNA sequence: TGTGCCAGTGGGGGGGGCTTGAACACTGAAGCTTTCTTT. V and J are TRBV9 and TRBJ1-1; D may be TRBD1 (6 bases). The CDR3 sequence is 13 residues long. The V and J ends lost 8 bases and 0 bases respectively, with 11 bases between them. CDR1 is SGDLS, CDR2 YYNGEE, per germline.

The rearrangement joins TRBV7-8 to TRBJ2-7; D is perhaps TRBD1 (6 bases). The V gene lost 4 bases and the J gene lost 0 bases, with 10 bases spanning the gap. The length of the CDR3 is 14 residues. Germline V CDR1 and CDR2: SGHVS, FQNEAQ. This chain's CDR3 is CASSSRTVSYEQYF. The CDR3 nucleotides read TGTGCCAGCAGCTCACGGACAGTCTCCTACGAGCAGTACTTC. Based on the CDR3 plus reference TRBV7-8 and TRBJ2-7, the full variable domain is GAGVSQSPRYKVAKRGQDVALRCDPISGHVSLFWYQQALGQGPEFLTYFQNEAQLDKSGLPSDRFFAERPEGSVSTLKIQRTQQEDSAVYLCASSSRTVSYEQYFGPGTRLTVT.

J is TRBJ2-6 and V is TRBV23-1; D is ambiguous. TRBV23-1 is an ORF, with its function uncertain. V lost 6 bases and J 0 bases, leaving 12 bases between the germline ends. CDR3 size: 16 residues. Here the CDR3 reads CASSHEASSGANVLTF. The CDR3 coding sequence is TGCGCCAGCAGCCACGAGGCCTCCTCTGGGGCCAACGTCCTGACTTTC.

A single count supports this clone. The V gene is TRBV2, the J gene TRBJ1-1, with D unresolved. The germline V gene has CDR1 SNHLY and CDR2 FYNNEI. CDR3 length: 15 residues. V lost 5 bases and J lost 1, with 14 bases in between. CDR3 sequence (DNA): TGTGCCAGCAGTTTCTCCGACGGGGAGAACACTGAAGCTTTCTTT. This translates into CASSFSDGENTEAFF.

The chain recombines TRBV4-1 with TRBJ1-5; D is perhaps TRBD1 (5 bases). Germline V lookup: CDR1 MGHRA, CDR2 YSYEKL. V lost 4 bases and J 2 bases, leaving 9 bases between the germline ends. The CDR3 spans 14 residues. Here the CDR3 DNA reads TGCGCCAGCAGCCCGGGACCGGGCAATCAGCCCCAGCATTTT. This sequence encodes CASSPGPGNQPQHF.

This clone was observed a single time. The V and J genes are TRBV5-6 and TRBJ1-2; tentative D call: TRBD1 (5 bases). V lost 1 base to trimming and J lost 0 bases, with 10 bases between them. The CDR3 length is 15 residues. From germline, CDR1 is SGHDT and CDR2 YYEEEE. DNA for the CDR3: TGTGCCAGCAGCTTGCAGGGCAGGGCTAACTATGGCTACACCTTC. Encoded protein: CASSLQGRANYGYTF.

The V call is TRBV11-1, the J call TRBJ1-6; D is uncertain. The germline V and J ends were trimmed by 2 bases and 8 bases, with 13 bases remaining between them. Germline V CDR1 and CDR2: SGHAT, FQDESV (reference sequence). The CDR3 length is 15 residues. The CDR3 DNA follows: TGTGCCAGCAGCTTATCGAGGTGGTTGGATTCACCCCTCCACTTT. The encoded protein is CASSLSRWLDSPLHF.

In its sample, this clone was seen a few times. The chain links TRBV28 to TRBJ2-1; 8 nucleotides line up with TRBD1. The V segment lost 6 bases and the J segment 3 bases; nucleotides outside the gene matches: 1. Germline V gene sequence: CDR1 MDHEN, CDR2 SYDVKM. This CDR3 is 13 amino acids long. The CDR3 loop is CASRGQGYNEQFF. The DNA for the CDR3 is TGTGCCAGCAGAGGACAGGGCTACAATGAGCAGTTCTTC.

The V gene is TRBV27, the J gene TRBJ1-3; D is possibly TRBD1 (6 bases). V gave up 3 bases and J gave up 4 bases, with 13 bases separating them. Germline CDR1 reads MNHEY; CDR2 reads SMNVEV (reference sequence). CDR3 length equals 15 residues. The CDR3 spells CASSFKQGSGNTIYF. The CDR3 DNA reads TGTGCCAGCAGTTTCAAACAGGGATCCGGAAACACCATATATTTT.

This chain's CDR3 is CASSLDARGHGYTF. The CDR3 DNA follows: TGCGCCAGCAGCTTGGACGCCAGGGGGCATGGCTACACCTTC. The genes are TRBV5-1 and TRBJ1-2, with 8 bases lining up with TRBD1. In germline, CDR1 is SGHRS, CDR2 YFSETQ. Unmatched junction bases numbered 4, after V lost 0 bases and J lost 6 bases. CDR3 length: 14 residues.

By its share, this clone is medium-sized. V gene TRBV7-3 combines with J gene TRBJ2-1; 9 bases agree with TRBD2. V shed 7 bases and J 4 bases; nucleotides not matched to a gene: 8. This CDR3 is 15 amino acids long. The germline V gene encodes CDR1 SGHTA and CDR2 FQGTGA. CDR3 nucleotides: TGTGCCAGCACCCCAACCCTAGCGGGGTACAATGAGCAGTTCTTC. This codes for CASTPTLAGYNEQFF.

This chain connects TRBV20-1 to TRBJ1-1; D call uncertain. Trimming removed 3 bases at V and 11 bases at J, with 7 bases between. In germline, CDR1 is DFQATT, CDR2 SNEGSKA (reference sequence). The CDR3 totals 9 residues. The CDR3: CSASGGAFF. The CDR3 DNA follows: TGCAGTGCTAGCGGAGGGGCTTTCTTT.

This clone was detected only a few times. V and J are TRBV7-2 and TRBJ1-6; TRBD1 agrees at 7 bases. The CDR3 is 15 amino acids. V was clipped by 6 bases and J by 9 bases; unmatched bases: 11. The V gene's germline CDR1 is SGHTA and CDR2 FQGNSA. The CDR3 DNA reads as TGTGCCAGCAGTATCGATGGACAGGTAGCTTCACCCCTCCACTTT. It is translated as CASSIDGQVASPLHF.

The chain recombines TRBV5-1 with TRBJ2-5; perhaps TRBD2 as D (6 bases). CDR1 is SGHRS and CDR2 is YFSETQ in the germline V gene. V was trimmed by 3 bases and J by 0 bases, leaving 9 bases between them. The CDR3 loop spans 14 amino acids. The CDR3 is CASSSRGNQETQYF. The CDR3 DNA follows: TGCGCCAGCAGCTCGCGGGGAAACCAAGAGACCCAGTACTTC.

This clone has only one observation. V gene TRBV10-3 combines with J gene TRBJ2-7, with D maybe TRBD1 (7 bases). Between the trimmed V and J ends, which lost 6 bases and 6 bases, there was a span of 18 bases. The CDR3 consists of 14 residues. Per the germline V gene, CDR1 is ENHRY and CDR2 is SYGVKD. The CDR3 loop is CAISVRDSASEQYF. For the CDR3, the DNA is TGTGCCATCAGCGTGCGGGACAGTGCCTCCGAGCAGTACTTC.

The J gene is TRBJ1-2, the V gene TRBV29-1, with a possible D match to TRBD1 (6 bases). Looked up from germline, CDR1 is SQVTM and CDR2 is ANQGSEA. This CDR3 contains 17 residues. The V end lost 3 bases, the J end lost 0 bases, and 20 bases lay between the germline ends. CDR3 coding DNA: TGCAGCGTTGAGAAACAGGGTGGAGGCCTTTCTAACTATGGCTACACCTTC. This sequence encodes CSVEKQGGGLSNYGYTF.

Here the CDR3 DNA reads TGCAGCCCCTTACCTCGGCAGGGAAGGGTGGGGGGGGCCAACGTCCTGACTTTC. It translates to CSPLPRQGRVGGANVLTF. The J gene is TRBJ2-6, the V gene TRBV29-1, with D possibly being TRBD1 (5 bases). Trimming took off 8 bases at V and 4 bases at J, with 27 bases between the two ends. The CDR3 loop spans 18 amino acids. Per the germline V gene, CDR1 is SQVTM and CDR2 is ANQGSEA.

This rearrangement joins TRBV5-1 to TRBJ2-5, with 10 bases lining up with TRBD1. The CDR3 consists of 14 residues. Germline V gene lookup returns CDR1 SGHRS and CDR2 YFSETQ. V trimming: 5 bases; J trimming: 4 bases; junction bases outside the gene matches: 5. As DNA, the CDR3 is TGCGCCAGCAGTCCGGGACAGGGGAGAGAGACCCAGTACTTC. Translated: CASSPGQGRETQYF. Full variable domain (remainder filled in from reference TRBV5-1 and TRBJ2-5): KAGVTQTPRYLIKTRGQQVTLSCSPISGHRSVSWYQQTPGQGLQFLFEYFSETQRNKGNFPGRFSGRQFSNSRSEMNVSTLELGDSALYLCASSPGQGRETQYFGPGTRLLVL.

This sequence joins TRBV27 and TRBJ2-1; 8 bases map to TRBD1. In germline, CDR1 is MNHEY, CDR2 SMNVEV (reference sequence). This CDR3 has 15 amino acids. The V gene end was trimmed by 4 bases and the J gene end by 10 bases; junction bases not matched to a gene: 12. The CDR3 sequence is CASSYSGQGAWEQFF. CDR3 nucleotide sequence: TGTGCCAGCAGTTATTCTGGGCAGGGGGCATGGGAGCAGTTCTTC.

This clone showed up just a few times. This sequence joins TRBV19 and TRBJ1-2; tentative D call: TRBD1 (6 bases). The germline gives CDR1 LNHDA, CDR2 SQIVND (reference sequence). The V end lost 3 bases, the J end lost 2 bases, and 10 bases lay between the germline ends. The CDR3 sequence is 14 residues long. CDR3 amino acids: CASSIHGQNYGYTF. CDR3 coding DNA: TGTGCCAGTAGTATCCACGGACAGAACTATGGCTACACCTTC. Supplemented by reference TRBV19 and TRBJ1-2, the full variable domain reads DGGITQSPKYLFRKEGQNVTLSCEQNLNHDAMYWYRQDPGQGLRLIYYSQIVNDFQKGDIAEGYSVSREKKESFPLTVTSAQKNPTAFYLCASSIHGQNYGYTFGSGTRLTVV.

V gene TRBV7-3 combines with J gene TRBJ2-6, with D possibly TRBD1 on 5 matching bases. The V gene lost 5 bases and the J gene lost 0 bases, with 17 bases spanning the gap. Germline loops: CDR1 SGHTA, CDR2 FQGTGA. The CDR3 runs 18 residues. The CDR3 here is CASSLRQTPRSGANVLTF. CDR3 DNA: TGTGCCAGCAGCCTCCGACAGACCCCCCGCTCTGGGGCCAACGTCCTGACTTTC.

The V gene is TRBV2, the J gene TRBJ1-4; tentative D call: TRBD1 (6 bases). CDR1 is SNHLY, CDR2 FYNNEI, per germline. V lost 4 bases and J 5 bases, leaving 14 bases between the germline ends. This CDR3 has 15 residues. This chain's CDR3 is CASSAQGRRNEKLFF. The DNA for the CDR3 is TGTGCCAGCAGTGCCCAGGGGCGGCGGAATGAAAAACTGTTTTTT. The full variable domain, with the rest looked up from reference TRBV2 and TRBJ1-4, is EPEVTQTPSHQVTQMGQEVILRCVPISNHLYFYWYRQILGQKVEFLVSFYNNEISEKSEIFDDQFSVERPDGSNFTLKIRSTKLEDSAMYFCASSAQGRRNEKLFFGSGTQLSVL.

The chain is built from TRBV9 and TRBJ2-1, with D perhaps matching TRBD2 (6 bases). Germline CDR1 is SGDLS and CDR2 is YYNGEE. With 1 base removed from V and 0 bases from J, the gap between germline ends came to 11 bases. The CDR3 spans 16 residues. The CDR3: CASSVRDSNSYNEQFF. CDR3 sequence (DNA): TGTGCCAGCAGCGTAAGGGACTCGAACTCCTACAATGAGCAGTTCTTC.

V gene TRBV25-1 combines with J gene TRBJ2-4, with D possibly matching TRBD2 (7 bases). This CDR3 contains 17 residues. Between the trimmed V and J ends, which lost 3 bases and 8 bases, there was a span of 23 bases. From germline, CDR1 is MGHDK and CDR2 SYGVNS. The CDR3 sequence: CASSDPGARGGRDIQYF. As DNA, the CDR3 is TGTGCCAGCAGTGACCCTGGGGCCCGAGGGGGGAGGGACATTCAGTACTTC.

The genes are TRBV5-1 and TRBJ1-1; 8 bases fit TRBD1. This CDR3 is built from 14 residues. Germline V gives CDR1 SGHRS, CDR2 YFSETQ. V trimming: 5 bases; J trimming: 2 bases; junction bases outside the gene matches: 5. CDR3 sequence (DNA): TGCGCCAGCAGTTCGGGACAGGTTAACACTGAAGCTTTCTTT. Translation gives CASSSGQVNTEAFF.

This clone occurred a few times. The V gene is TRBV25-1, the J gene TRBJ1-2; tentatively, D is TRBD1 (5 bases). Per germline, CDR1 MGHDK and CDR2 SYGVNS. The length of the CDR3 is 14 residues. Deletions cut 4 bases from V and 4 bases from J, with 13 bases between. In DNA, the CDR3 is TGTGCCAGCAGTGCCCCAGGGTTCCCCTATGGCTACACCTTC. Its translation is CASSAPGFPYGYTF.